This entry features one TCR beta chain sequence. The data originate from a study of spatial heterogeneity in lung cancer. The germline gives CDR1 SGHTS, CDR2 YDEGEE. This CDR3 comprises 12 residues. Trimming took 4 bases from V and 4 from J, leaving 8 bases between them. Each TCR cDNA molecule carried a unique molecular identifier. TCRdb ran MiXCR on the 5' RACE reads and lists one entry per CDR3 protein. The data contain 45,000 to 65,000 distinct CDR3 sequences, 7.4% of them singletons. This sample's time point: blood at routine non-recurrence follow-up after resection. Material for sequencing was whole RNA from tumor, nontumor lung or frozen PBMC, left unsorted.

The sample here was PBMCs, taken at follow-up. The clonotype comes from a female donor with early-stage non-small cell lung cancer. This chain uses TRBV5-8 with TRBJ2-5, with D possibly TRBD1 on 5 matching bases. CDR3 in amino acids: CASSARVETQYF. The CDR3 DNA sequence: TGTGCCAGCAGCGCCAGGGTAGAGACCCAGTACTTC.